This T cell receptor (beta chain) was documented in a study of cytomegalovirus exposure and HLA in healthy donors. Background on the study: Counted in an early data release were about 80 million unique TCRs from HLA-typed donors. General observations from the study: Researchers catalogued about 150 TCR beta chains as cytomegalovirus-associated. The authors considered a cluster of highly shared sequence variants likely to be a sequencing artifact.

As to this clone: No antigen is known for it.

Germline V lookup: CDR1 SNHLY, CDR2 FYNNEI. Trimming took off 9 bases at V and 2 bases at J, with 13 bases between the two ends. This CDR3 is 13 amino acids long. Amplification used 60 Vbeta primers and 13 Jbeta primers. The method was immunoSEQ multiplex PCR; TCRdb's version includes in-frame clones alone and lacks a portion of them. The repertoire holds a few hundred thousand clones, about 80% seen once, with about 7.3% in the top ten. V usage is TRBV2 and J usage is TRBJ1-2; D might be TRBD1 (6 bases). Sequencing input: PBMCs. The origin of this receptor is a woman aged 60-70 years in good health and CMV-seropositive. The CDR3 bases are TGTGCCAGAGAACAGGGTAGAAACTATGGCTACACCTTC. Amino acid sequence: CAREQGRNYGYTF.